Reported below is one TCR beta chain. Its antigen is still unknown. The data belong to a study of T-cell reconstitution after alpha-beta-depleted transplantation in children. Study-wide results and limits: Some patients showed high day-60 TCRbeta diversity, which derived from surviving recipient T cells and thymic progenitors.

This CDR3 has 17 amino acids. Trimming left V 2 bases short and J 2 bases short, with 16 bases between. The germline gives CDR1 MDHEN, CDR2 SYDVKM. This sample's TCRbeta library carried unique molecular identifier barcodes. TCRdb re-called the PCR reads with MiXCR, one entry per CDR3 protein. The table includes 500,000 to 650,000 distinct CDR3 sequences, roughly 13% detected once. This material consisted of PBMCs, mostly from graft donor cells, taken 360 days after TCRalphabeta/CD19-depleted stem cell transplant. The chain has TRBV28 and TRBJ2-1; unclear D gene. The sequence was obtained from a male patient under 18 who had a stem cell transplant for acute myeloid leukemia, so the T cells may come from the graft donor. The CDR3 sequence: CASSLLRADHPYNEQFF. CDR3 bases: TGTGCCAGCAGTTTACTCCGGGCAGACCATCCCTACAATGAGCAGTTCTTC.